A selection of T cell receptor beta chains follows, all from one sample in a study of blood T cell repertoires in COVID-19. Libraries were prepared by immunoSEQ multiplex PCR; TCRdb keeps only in-frame clonotypes and omits some of them. The sample records 90,000 to 120,000 clones, about 91% being singletons. What was sequenced was peripheral blood. The receptors derive from a man over 45 with active or convalescent COVID-19. CDR3s leave out the opening cysteine and the closing phenylalanine or tryptophan.

v_call cdr3_aa
TRBV5-4 ASTLWGRPSTDTQY
TRBV28 ASSLLAGGLGEQF
TRBV7-8 ASSLDGGLLGETQY
TRBV9 ASSVQPGGPYEQY
TRBV7-9 ASSLEWLARWDNEQF
TRBV29-1 SVTRGQGQPQH
TRBV28 ASSSQTGIYEQY
TRBV30 AWSQSSGANEQF
TRBV2 ASSLRMQGFMNTEAF
TRBV24-1 ATSDHRGDQPQH
TRBV28 ASSLADTYEQY
TRBV3-1/TRBV3-2 ASSPREIATNEKLF
TRBV19 ASSFDSSGNTIY
TRBV4-3 ASSQGWGDNEQF
TRBV5-1 ASRFGTGEEKLF
TRBV7-9 ASSRDSNEQF
TRBV28 ASSLGQPQH
TRBV11-2 ASSNLMGEDRTYGYT
TRBV5-6 ASSFSLAHTTGELF
TRBV6-4 ASSDSPGANTEAF
TRBV2 ASSRDSKETQY
TRBV28 ASSFIQGPQH
TRBV27 ASSLYGGSNEKLF
TRBV24-1 ATSDARTGQVGELF
TRBV19 ASSRTGGAWTEAF
TRBV3-1/TRBV3-2 ASSPSGSGGETQY
TRBV30 AWDRAQGATEAF
TRBV28 ASSLGGFHSNQPQH
TRBV7-2 ASSSTGTGAQY
TRBV6-1 ASSEATEWNYGYT
TRBV5-4 ASSFNLAGLYEQY
TRBV19 ASSVTGTGADT
TRBV15 ATSRDRRDYGYT
TRBV19 ASSITTGIEEYYGYT
TRBV10-3 AISPGTGGGYEQY
TRBV28 ASSSTGRTEAF
TRBV15 ATSRDRDTSGNTIY
TRBV25-1 ASSQTSVGEQF
TRBV9 ASSQGGSSYEQY
TRBV9 ASSAPTSSNEQF
TRBV7-2 ASSLASVVQETQY
TRBV14 ASSQDLDRANGYT
TRBV15 ATSRDPGVEQY
TRBV3-1/TRBV3-2 ASRGQGVWNYGYT
TRBV11-2 ASRTLGAHEQF
TRBV6-2/TRBV6-3 ATSDKNNQPQH
TRBV5-1 ASSLAGDTQY
TRBV7-9 ASSFSLAGVGNEQF